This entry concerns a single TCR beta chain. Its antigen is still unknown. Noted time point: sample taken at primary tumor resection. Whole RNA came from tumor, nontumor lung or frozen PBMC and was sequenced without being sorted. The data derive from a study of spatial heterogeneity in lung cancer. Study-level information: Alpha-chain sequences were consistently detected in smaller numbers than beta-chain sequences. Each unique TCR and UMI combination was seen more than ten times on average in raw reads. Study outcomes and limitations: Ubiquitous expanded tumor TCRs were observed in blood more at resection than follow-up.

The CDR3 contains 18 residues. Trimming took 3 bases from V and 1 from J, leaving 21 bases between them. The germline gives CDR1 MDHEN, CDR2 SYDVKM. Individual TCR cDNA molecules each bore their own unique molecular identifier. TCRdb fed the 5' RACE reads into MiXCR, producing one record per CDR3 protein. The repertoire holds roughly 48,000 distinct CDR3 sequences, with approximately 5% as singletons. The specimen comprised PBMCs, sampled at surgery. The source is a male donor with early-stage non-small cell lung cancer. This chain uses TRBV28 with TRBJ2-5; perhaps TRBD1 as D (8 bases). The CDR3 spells CASSFWGGRQGIQETQYF. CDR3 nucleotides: TGTGCCAGCAGTTTCTGGGGCGGGAGACAGGGGATCCAAGAGACCCAGTACTTC.